This entry describes one T cell receptor beta chain. Its cognate antigen is unknown. This entry is derived from a study of shared clonotypes between healthy human individuals. On the study more broadly: Each donor's CD8 memory used one plate, CD8 naive two, each CD4 subset three.

Whole-study findings and limits: Estimated richness values were generally larger in naive subsets than in memory subsets. Sampling was confined to blood; repertoires within tissues likely differ.

The trim removed 5 bases at V and 5 bases at J, leaving 8 bases unmatched. CDR3 size: 14 residues. The germline gives CDR1 ENHRY, CDR2 SYGVKD. TCRdb keeps only in-frame clones here, not all; method: immunoSEQ multiplex PCR. The data hold fewer than 2.5 million clones, with roughly 93% observed a single time. The V gene is TRBV10-3, the J gene TRBJ2-7, with TRBD1 identical over 8 bases. The sequenced material came from naive CD4+ T cells from PBMCs. Subset defined: CD45RA+ positively selected. The origin of this receptor is a man aged 18 to 30 in good health. Some clones in this sample may be carry-over from other donors' samples. CDR3 region: CAISNPRDRHEQYF. CDR3 DNA: TGTGCCATCAGTAACCCCCGGGACAGGCACGAGCAGTACTTC.